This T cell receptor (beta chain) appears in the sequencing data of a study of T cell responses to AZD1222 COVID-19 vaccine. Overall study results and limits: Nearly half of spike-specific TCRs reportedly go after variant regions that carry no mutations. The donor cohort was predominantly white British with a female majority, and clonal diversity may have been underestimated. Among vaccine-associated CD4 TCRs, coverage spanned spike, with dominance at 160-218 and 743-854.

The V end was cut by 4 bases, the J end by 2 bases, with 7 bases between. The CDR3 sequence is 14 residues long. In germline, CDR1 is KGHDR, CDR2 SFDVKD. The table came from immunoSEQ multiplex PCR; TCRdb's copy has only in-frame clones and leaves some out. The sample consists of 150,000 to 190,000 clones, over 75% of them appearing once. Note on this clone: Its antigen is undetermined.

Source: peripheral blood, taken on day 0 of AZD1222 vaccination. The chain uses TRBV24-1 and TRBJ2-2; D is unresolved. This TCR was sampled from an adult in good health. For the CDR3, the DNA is TGTGCCACCAGTGACGTACACAACACCGGGGAGCTGTTTTTT. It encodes CATSDVHNTGELFF.